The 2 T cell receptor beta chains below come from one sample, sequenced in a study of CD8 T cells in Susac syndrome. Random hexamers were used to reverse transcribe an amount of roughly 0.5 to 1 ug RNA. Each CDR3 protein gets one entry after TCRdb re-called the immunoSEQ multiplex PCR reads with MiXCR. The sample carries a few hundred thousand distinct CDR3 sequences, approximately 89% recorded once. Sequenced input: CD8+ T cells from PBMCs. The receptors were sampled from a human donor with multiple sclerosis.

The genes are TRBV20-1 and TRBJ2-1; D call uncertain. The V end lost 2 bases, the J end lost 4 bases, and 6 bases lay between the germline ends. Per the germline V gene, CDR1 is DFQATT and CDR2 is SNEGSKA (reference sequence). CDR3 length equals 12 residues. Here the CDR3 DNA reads TGCAGTGCTAGAAGGTCGTACAATGAGCAGTTCTTC. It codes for CSARRSYNEQFF.

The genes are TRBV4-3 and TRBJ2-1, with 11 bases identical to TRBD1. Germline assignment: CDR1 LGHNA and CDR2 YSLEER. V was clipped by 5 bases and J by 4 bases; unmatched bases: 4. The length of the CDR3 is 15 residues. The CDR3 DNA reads TGCGCCAGCAGCGCGGGACAGGGGGTTTACAATGAGCAGTTCTTC. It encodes CASSAGQGVYNEQFF.